This T cell receptor beta chain came from a study of shared clonotypes between healthy human individuals. Profiled with immunoSEQ multiplex PCR; TCRdb holds only in-frame clones, not every one. Of some 510,000 clones detected, 60% to 85% appear once; the ten largest clones hold 10% to 15%. Germline CDR1 is MRHNA and CDR2 is SNTAGT. V was clipped by 6 bases and J by 6 bases; unmatched bases: 9. The CDR3 contains 15 residues. This receptor was identified in a woman in her forties in good health. Some clones in this sample may be carry-over from other donors' samples. Sequencing was performed on PBMCs. The J gene is TRBJ2-3, the V gene TRBV6-4, with 10 nucleotides matching TRBD2. The CDR3 loop reads CASRNLAGDSDTQYF. Here the CDR3 DNA reads TGTGCCAGCAGAAACCTAGCGGGAGATTCTGATACGCAGTATTTT.